The present TCR beta chain was sequenced within a study of Ad26.COV2.S vaccination and SARS-CoV-2 variants. Across the whole study: Administration of Ad26.COV2.S was intramuscular, either once or twice 56 days apart.

Overall study results and limits: Analyses that measured TCR breadth and depth may have underestimated total T cell responses. Vaccinees reportedly had broad spike-specific CD8+ and CD4+ T cell responses. Spike-specific TCR breadth was greater after Ad26.COV2.S than placebo.

A remark on this clone: Its target is unknown.

The treatment is: 15 to 20 received Ad26.COV2.S at low or high dose, single or two shots; several received placebo; per-sample allocation not given. Each sample was drawn 63 days after the first injection (of vaccine or placebo). Per the germline V gene, CDR1 is MNHEY and CDR2 is SVGEGT. This CDR3 has 12 residues. Trimming cost V 4 bases and J 6 bases, with 7 bases left between them. Profiled with immunoSEQ multiplex PCR; TCRdb holds only in-frame clones, not every one. The sample has about 680,000 clones, about 90% seen once; the top ten hold around 1.4%. The sample consisted of peripheral blood, taken in a trial of Ad26.COV2.S vaccine versus placebo. The V gene is TRBV6-2 or TRBV6-3, the J gene TRBJ1-5, with D uncertain. This clonotype originated in a person between 18 and 65 years old who received the Ad26.COV2.S COVID-19 vaccine or a placebo. CDR3 DNA: TGTGCCAGCAGTTGGTCAGGTCAGCCCCAGCATTTT. Protein: CASSWSGQPQHF.